The 20 T cell receptor beta chains below come from one sample, sequenced in a study of T cell repertoires in cytomegalovirus infection. These receptors' targets are unknown. TCRdb used MiXCR to reprocess the reads, holding one entry per CDR3 protein. Counted here are about 830,000 distinct CDR3 sequences, 32% occurring once; the ten biggest clones make up roughly 12%. The sample in question was cultured CD8+ T cells from PBMCs, obtained from culture after CMV antigen stimulation. The receptors were gathered from a human donor in good health (CMV status not recorded). Some clones in this sample may be carry-over from other donors' samples.

V is TRBV29-1 and J is TRBJ2-3, with 9 nucleotides matching TRBD1. The CDR3 loop spans 17 amino acids. V shed 0 bases and J 3 bases; nucleotides not matched to a gene: 10. Germline lookup yields CDR1 SQVTM and CDR2 ANQGSEA. The CDR3 DNA reads as TGCAGCGTTGAAGACCCCCGACAGGGGGGAGAGACAGATACGCAGTATTTT. Translated: CSVEDPRQGGETDTQYF.

This clonotype was observed a handful of times. V gene TRBV7-9 combines with J gene TRBJ1-1; no clear D gene. The germline gives CDR1 SEHNR, CDR2 FQNEAQ (reference sequence). V dropped 1 base and J dropped 4 bases, with 10 bases sitting between them. The CDR3 runs to 14 residues. The CDR3 region is CASSLGVSPTEAFF. CDR3 sequence (DNA): TGTGCCAGCAGCTTAGGGGTGTCACCCACTGAAGCTTTCTTT.

The chain recombines TRBV5-8 with TRBJ2-7; unclear D gene. Trimming cost V 5 bases and J 3 bases, with 6 bases left between them. CDR3 size: 11 residues. CDR1 SGHTS and CDR2 YDEGEE come from the germline V gene. The CDR3 is CASRNYYEQYV. Written as DNA, the CDR3 is TGTGCCAGCAGGAACTACTACGAGCAGTACGTC.

A single count supports this clonotype. The chain combines TRBV5-6 with TRBJ2-3; TRBD2 might be the D (6 bases). The V and J ends lost 4 bases and 5 bases respectively, with 17 bases between them. The germline V gene has CDR1 SGHDT and CDR2 YYEEEE. CDR3 length equals 15 residues. CDR3 nucleotides: TGTGCCAGCAGCGCCCCTAGGGCGGGGCTAGATACGCAGTATTTT. Its translation is CASSAPRAGLDTQYF.

About this clonotype: This may be a read error: a much more frequent sequence differs by one nucleotide. Here the CDR3 reads CASLDNTGKLFF. Here the CDR3 DNA reads TGCGCCTCTCTGGATAACACCGGGAAGCTGTTTTTT. V and J are TRBV5-1 and TRBJ2-2; possibly TRBD2 for D (5 bases). There are 12 residues in the CDR3. Germline values: CDR1 SGHRS, CDR2 YFSETQ.

This clonotype has just a few counts. V usage is TRBV4-1 and J usage is TRBJ2-7, with 8 bases that match TRBD1. The CDR3 has 17 amino acids. J lost 6 bases, V lost 1 base, and 14 bases had no gene match. Germline V gene lookup returns CDR1 MGHRA and CDR2 YSYEKL. In nucleotides, the CDR3 is TGCGCCAGCAGCCAAGTTGGGACAGGACGGCGTTCGGGCGAGCAGTACTTC. Translation gives CASSQVGTGRRSGEQYF.

The DNA for the CDR3 is TGTGCCAGCAGCCAACGCGGAAACTCCTACAATGAGCAGTTCTTC. It yields the protein CASSQRGNSYNEQFF. This chain connects TRBV4-2 to TRBJ2-1; D remains ambiguous. V was pared by 2 bases and J by 0 bases, with 8 bases between. CDR1 LGHNA and CDR2 YNFKEQ come from the germline V gene. The length of the CDR3 is 15 residues.

V usage is TRBV12-3 or TRBV12-4 and J usage is TRBJ2-7; TRBD2 matches 11 bases. The ends lost 5 bases at V and 0 bases at J; junction bases unmatched: 3. CDR3 length equals 15 residues. The CDR3 sequence is CASSTGTSGSYEQYF. CDR3 in DNA: TGTGCCAGCAGTACCGGGACTAGCGGCTCCTACGAGCAGTACTTC.

This sequence joins TRBV6-5 and TRBJ2-1; 10 bases match TRBD2. The V and J ends lost 7 bases and 4 bases, in that order; junction bases with no gene match: 4. The CDR3 consists of 14 residues. Per the germline V gene, CDR1 is MNHEY and CDR2 is SVGAGI. CDR3 DNA sequence: TGTGCCAGCAAAGCGGGGGGGGTTTACAATGAGCAGTTCTTC. It specifies CASKAGGVYNEQFF.

The gene calls are TRBV3-1 and TRBJ2-5; D is unresolved. Trimming took off 3 bases at V and 2 bases at J, with 13 bases between the two ends. The CDR3 has 15 residues. Germline loops: CDR1 LGHDT, CDR2 YNNKEL (reference sequence). The CDR3 DNA is TGTGCCAGCAGCCAGGATCGTTTCTCGCAAGAGACCCAGTACTTC. Translation gives CASSQDRFSQETQYF.

This clonotype was picked up a small number of times. The V and J genes are TRBV27 and TRBJ1-2; the match to TRBD1 covers 9 bases. The ends lost 4 bases at V and 4 bases at J; junction bases unmatched: 7. There are 15 residues in the CDR3. Germline V gives CDR1 MNHEY, CDR2 SMNVEV (reference sequence). The CDR3 loop reads CASSWTGAQVYGYTF. The CDR3 DNA sequence: TGTGCCAGCAGTTGGACAGGGGCGCAGGTCTATGGCTACACCTTC.

The chain uses TRBV28 and TRBJ2-1; 8 bases are a match to TRBD2. Germline lookup yields CDR1 MDHEN and CDR2 SYDVKM. This CDR3 contains 15 residues. V shed 2 bases and J 9 bases; nucleotides not matched to a gene: 9. The CDR3 nucleotides read TGTGCCAGCAGTTTACGAGACGGGGGGGCGGGTGAGCAGTTCTTC. Translation gives CASSLRDGGAGEQFF. The complete variable domain, with remaining parts taken from reference TRBV28 and TRBJ2-1, reads DVKVTQSSRYLVKRTGEKVFLECVQDMDHENMFWYRQDPGLGLRLIYFSYDVKMKEKGDIPEGYSVSREKKERFSLILESASTNQTSMYLCASSLRDGGAGEQFFGPGTRLTVL.

This clonotype was detected only a few times. The V gene is TRBV19, the J gene TRBJ1-6; D may be TRBD1 (5 bases). The V gene lost 3 bases and the J gene lost 7 bases, with 10 bases spanning the gap. This CDR3 has 14 residues. The germline V gene has CDR1 LNHDA and CDR2 SQIVND (reference sequence). The CDR3 sequence is CASSMGTANSPLHF. The CDR3 bases are TGTGCCAGTAGTATGGGGACGGCCAATTCACCCCTCCACTTT.

This chain connects TRBV7-9 to TRBJ1-4; 8 bases match TRBD1. Germline values: CDR1 SEHNR, CDR2 FQNEAQ (reference sequence). This CDR3 is 14 amino acids long. V trimming: 3 bases; J trimming: 6 bases; junction bases outside the gene matches: 3. The CDR3 loop is CASSFPRGHEKLFF. In nucleotides, the CDR3 is TGTGCCAGCAGCTTCCCCAGGGGGCATGAAAAACTGTTTTTT.

This clonotype was counted between two and nine times. The chain combines TRBV7-9 with TRBJ2-3; D not resolved. The V end lost 1 base, the J end lost 1 base, and 12 bases lay between the germline ends. The CDR3 runs 16 residues. Per germline, CDR1 SEHNR and CDR2 FQNEAQ (reference sequence). The CDR3, as DNA: TGTGCCAGCAGCTTAGAGGCCATGTCCCGCACAGATACGCAGTATTTT. Translated: CASSLEAMSRTDTQYF.

Turning to this clonotype: Being one base from a much bigger clone, this may be a read error. The gene calls are TRBV7-8 and TRBJ1-1; a possible D gene is TRBD1 (6 bases). Trimming pared 7 bases from V and 3 bases from J, leaving 21 bases between. The CDR3 runs to 16 residues. Looked up from germline, CDR1 is SGHVS and CDR2 is FQNEAQ. The CDR3 is CASNIRDIGTDTEAFF. In DNA, the CDR3 is TGTGCCAGCAACATCCGGGACATCGGGACGGACACTGAAGCTTTCTTT.

This clonotype was seen ten or more times. The DNA for the CDR3 is TGTGCCAGCAGCTTAGATCAGGCATGGGATGGCTACACCTTC. Protein sequence: CASSLDQAWDGYTF. V is TRBV7-6 and J is TRBJ1-2; D is unresolved. Germline V gene sequence: CDR1 SGHVS, CDR2 FNYEAQ. Trimming took 1 base from V and 6 from J, leaving 12 bases between them. This CDR3 has 14 residues.

The rearrangement uses TRBV19 and TRBJ2-1, with TRBD2 matching over 11 bases. This CDR3 comprises 18 residues. After removal of 6 bases from V and 9 bases from J, the junction contained 19 bases not matched to a gene. The germline gives CDR1 LNHDA, CDR2 SQIVND (reference sequence). The CDR3 bases are TGTGCCAGTAGCGACCCTAGCGGGGGGCTTCACCGGGAGGGTGAGCAGTTCTTC. It encodes CASSDPSGGLHREGEQFF.

The rearrangement joins TRBV12-3 or TRBV12-4 to TRBJ2-7, with D possibly being TRBD1 (6 bases). V lost 8 bases to trimming and J lost 0 bases, with 8 bases between them. The CDR3 extends over 12 amino acids. The CDR3 reads CASGQLSYEQYF. DNA of the CDR3: TGTGCCAGCGGACAGCTCTCCTACGAGCAGTACTTC.

This clonotype has only a few counts. The chain links TRBV28 to TRBJ1-6, with D tentatively TRBD1 (5 bases). Per the germline V gene, CDR1 is MDHEN and CDR2 is SYDVKM. V lost 3 bases to trimming and J lost 9 bases, with 15 bases between them. The CDR3 is 15 residues long. The CDR3: CASSFRGGGGSPLHF. CDR3 nucleotide sequence: TGTGCCAGCAGTTTTCGTGGGGGTGGGGGTTCACCCCTCCACTTT. The full variable domain, with the rest looked up from reference TRBV28 and TRBJ1-6, is DVKVTQSSRYLVKRTGEKVFLECVQDMDHENMFWYRQDPGLGLRLIYFSYDVKMKEKGDIPEGYSVSREKKERFSLILESASTNQTSMYLCASSFRGGGGSPLHFGNGTRLTVT.